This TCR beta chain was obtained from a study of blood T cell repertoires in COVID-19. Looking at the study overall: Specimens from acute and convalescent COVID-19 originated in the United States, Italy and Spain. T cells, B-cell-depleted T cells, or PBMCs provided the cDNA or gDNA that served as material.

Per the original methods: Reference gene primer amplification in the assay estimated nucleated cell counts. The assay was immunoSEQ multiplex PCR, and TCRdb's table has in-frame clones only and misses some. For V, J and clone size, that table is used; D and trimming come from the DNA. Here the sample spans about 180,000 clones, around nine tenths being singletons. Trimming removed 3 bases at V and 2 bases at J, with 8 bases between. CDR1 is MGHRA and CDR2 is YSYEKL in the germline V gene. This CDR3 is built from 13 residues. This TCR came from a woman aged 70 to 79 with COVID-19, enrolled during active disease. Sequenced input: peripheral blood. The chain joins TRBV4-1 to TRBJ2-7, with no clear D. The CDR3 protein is CASSHPRTYEQYF. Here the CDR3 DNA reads TGCGCCAGCAGCCACCCCAGGACCTACGAGCAGTACTTC.